The 17 T cell receptor beta chains below come from one sample, sequenced in a study of shared clonotypes between healthy human individuals (dated by TCRdb to about 2020). The library was produced with the immunoSEQ multiplex PCR assay. Imported from immuneACCESS, the table was reduced by TCRdb to in-frame sequences with V and J called. These copies leave out some clones; in studies compared against another copy, an unresolved V gene accounts for under half, and the cause of the remainder is not known. This sample holds 2 million to 2.5 million clones; nearly 97% were observed only once. The leading ten clones occupy 0.1% to 0.15% of the sample. The sample was naive CD4+ T cells sorted from blood. The intended sense of this specimen's cell subset or site label: CD45RA+ positively selected. The receptors come from a man between 18 and 35 years old in good health.

This chain uses TRBV6-6 with TRBJ1-1; no definite D call. From germline, CDR1 is MNHNY and CDR2 SVGAGI (reference sequence). V was cut by 0 bases and J by 5 bases, with 16 bases left in between. This CDR3 is built from 16 residues. DNA of the CDR3: TGTGCCAGCAGTTACTCTTTTATTGCTGGCGGGACTGAAGCTTTCTTT. It is translated as CASSYSFIAGGTEAFF.

This chain connects TRBV11-2 to TRBJ2-7, with 8 nucleotides matching TRBD1. Unmatched junction bases numbered 11, after V lost 4 bases and J lost 9 bases. Germline V lookup: CDR1 SGHAT, CDR2 FQNNGV. This CDR3 region has 14 residues. This CDR3 reads CASSSGTGQRGQYF. Written as DNA, the CDR3 is TGTGCCAGCAGCTCAGGGACAGGCCAGAGGGGGCAGTACTTC.

The CDR3 DNA follows: TGTGCCAGCAGCTCGCTAGCGGAGTCGGCCTCGCAGTTCTTC. As protein: CASSSLAESASQFF. V and J are TRBV7-2 and TRBJ2-1; 7 nucleotides match TRBD2. Germline loops: CDR1 SGHTA, CDR2 FQGNSA. J gave up 12 bases and V 4 bases, and 12 bases lay outside the gene matches. The CDR3 totals 14 residues.

The chain's CDR3 is CASSISTGNIYEQYF. In DNA, the CDR3 is TGTGCCAGTAGTATCTCGACAGGGAATATCTACGAGCAGTACTTC. V and J are TRBV19 and TRBJ2-7; 7 bases map to TRBD1. The V gene's germline CDR1 is LNHDA and CDR2 SQIVND (reference sequence). The CDR3 totals 15 residues. V dropped 3 bases and J dropped 3; count of bases not matched to a gene: 8.

This clone has a single count. The same CDR3 can be traced to other DNA sequences in this sample. The chain links TRBV7-9 to TRBJ2-5, with 11 bases that match TRBD1. Germline V gene data show CDR1 as SEHNR and CDR2 as FQNEAQ (reference sequence). V shed 3 bases and J 4 bases; nucleotides not matched to a gene: 4. The CDR3 spans 15 residues. CDR3 in DNA: TGTGCCAGCAGCTTTGGACAGGGGGCACGAGAGACCCAGTACTTC. Residues: CASSFGQGARETQYF.

With respect to this clone: The same CDR3 arises from other DNA sequences in this sample as well. The V gene is TRBV18, the J gene TRBJ1-2, with D perhaps matching TRBD1 (6 bases). The CDR3 length is 13 residues. V lost 6 bases, J lost 3 bases, and 11 bases lay in between. CDR1 is KGHSH, CDR2 LQKENI, per germline. CDR3 sequence (DNA): TGTGCCAGCTCCCCTGGGGGCGACTATGGCTACACCTTC. Its translation: CASSPGGDYGYTF.

The V and J genes are TRBV14 and TRBJ2-7, with 7 bases aligning to TRBD2. V lost 0 bases and J lost 9; bases outside the gene matches: 5. This CDR3 region has 13 residues. In germline, CDR1 is SGHDN, CDR2 FVKESK. CDR3 in DNA: TGTGCCAGCAGCCAAGACCTAGCGGCCGCGCAGTACTTC. Amino acid sequence: CASSQDLAAAQYF.

The chain couples TRBV2 to TRBJ2-1; D is perhaps TRBD1 or TRBD2 (5 bases each). CDR1 SNHLY and CDR2 FYNNEI come from the germline V gene. The CDR3 has 14 residues. V was cut by 2 bases and J by 7 bases, with 12 bases left in between. The CDR3 is CASSEPGTANEQFF. The CDR3 DNA reads as TGTGCCAGCAGTGAACCCGGGACCGCTAATGAGCAGTTCTTC.

The chain joins TRBV19 to TRBJ1-2; D gene unclear. Germline V gene data show CDR1 as LNHDA and CDR2 as SQIVND (reference sequence). The CDR3 runs 13 residues. V lost 0 bases and J 6 bases, leaving 8 bases between the germline ends. The CDR3: CASSIDLSDGYTF. CDR3 DNA sequence: TGTGCCAGTAGTATAGATCTATCGGATGGCTACACCTTC.

J is TRBJ1-3 and V is TRBV5-6; D is ambiguous. Germline CDR1 reads SGHDT; CDR2 reads YYEEEE. The CDR3 has 16 amino acids. V was cut by 0 bases and J by 3 bases, with 13 bases left in between. The CDR3 protein is CASSLALPYHGNTIYF. CDR3 nucleotide sequence: TGTGCCAGCAGCTTGGCGCTTCCTTACCATGGAAACACCATATATTTT.

The J gene is TRBJ2-5, the V gene TRBV5-8, with TRBD1 identical over 8 bases. CDR3 length: 16 residues. Trimming took 0 bases from V and 3 from J; bases not matched to a gene: 7. The germline CDR1 and CDR2 sequences are SGHTS and YDEGEE. CDR3 DNA sequence: TGTGCCAGCAGCTTGGGTACAGGGGGTCTTAAAGAGACCCAGTACTTC. This sequence encodes CASSLGTGGLKETQYF.

A word on this clone: The same CDR3 is also encoded by other DNA sequences in this sample. The chain combines TRBV7-2 with TRBJ2-7, with 8 nucleotides matching TRBD2. The CDR3 runs 15 residues. With V trimmed by 1 base and J by 2 bases, 4 bases remained unmatched. CDR1 is SGHTA and CDR2 is FQGNSA in the germline V gene. CDR3 amino acids: CASSLGLAGAYEQYF. CDR3 in DNA: TGTGCCAGCAGCTTAGGGCTAGCGGGTGCCTACGAGCAGTACTTC.

This clone was counted a single time. Other DNA variants within this sample encode the same CDR3. The chain recombines TRBV7-2 with TRBJ2-7; 11 bases are a match to TRBD1. CDR1 SGHTA and CDR2 FQGNSA come from the germline V gene. Trimming cost V 1 base and J 3 bases; bases outside gene matches: 2. CDR3 length equals 15 residues. The CDR3 protein is CASSLVGQGGYEQYF. DNA for the CDR3: TGTGCCAGCAGCTTAGTGGGACAGGGGGGCTACGAGCAGTACTTC.

This chain links TRBV7-2 with TRBJ1-6; D remains unclear. This CDR3 spans 15 amino acids. V lost 5 bases, J lost 0 bases, and 8 bases lay in between. CDR1 is SGHTA, CDR2 FQGNSA, per germline. The DNA of the CDR3 is TGTGCCAGCAGCGGAGAGAGCTCCTATAATTCACCCCTCCACTTT. Translating gives CASSGESSYNSPLHF.

The rearrangement uses TRBV30 and TRBJ1-1; D call uncertain. V was pared by 0 bases and J by 0 bases, with 11 bases between. The CDR3 is made up of 15 amino acids. CDR1 is GTSNPN, CDR2 SVGIG, per germline (reference sequence). As DNA, the CDR3 is TGTGCCTGGAGTGTACGGAAGCTAATGAACACTGAAGCTTTCTTT. This translates into CAWSVRKLMNTEAFF.

The chain recombines TRBV2 with TRBJ2-7; the D is unclear. Germline assignment: CDR1 SNHLY and CDR2 FYNNEI. The CDR3 spans 12 residues. The V and J ends lost 2 bases and 3 bases respectively, with 5 bases between them. In DNA form, the CDR3 reads TGTGCCAGCAGTGAAAACTTCTACGAGCAGTACTTC. Protein: CASSENFYEQYF.

The CDR3 nucleotides read TGTGCCAGCAGTGAAGGGACTAGAAATGAGCAGTTCTTC. Translation: CASSEGTRNEQFF. This rearrangement joins TRBV6-1 to TRBJ2-1; 7 bases line up with TRBD2. The V and J ends lost 1 base and 7 bases, in that order; junction bases with no gene match: 1. The germline V gene encodes CDR1 MNHNS and CDR2 SASEGT. The CDR3 extends over 13 amino acids.